The rows below give T cell receptor beta chains drawn from one sample of a study of T cell responses to AZD1222 COVID-19 vaccine. TCRdb's copy holds only in-frame clones and misses some; the assay was immunoSEQ multiplex PCR. The data hold some 120,000 clones, with about 85% observed a single time. Source: peripheral blood, taken on day 0 of AZD1222 vaccination. All receptors come from an adult in good health. Each CDR3 is given with its conserved first and last residue. A D gene is named only where the DNA matches it firmly. Size is stated for part of the rows, as once, few or many counts, or as a class when the clone is expanded.

abundance	v_gene	d_gene	j_gene	CDR3aa	CDR3nt
.	TRBV5-4	.	TRBJ1-4	CASSPGGVNEKLFF	TGTGCCAGCAGCCCCGGGGGGGTGAATGAAAAACTGTTTTTT
once	TRBV9	.	TRBJ2-1	CASSVAARHYNEQFF	TGTGCCAGCAGCGTAGCCGCTAGGCATTACAATGAGCAGTTCTTC
.	TRBV6-5	.	TRBJ1-2	CASRGYGYTF	TGTGCCAGCAGGGGCTATGGCTACACCTTC
.	TRBV27	TRBD1	TRBJ2-7	CASRQGQGITYEQYF	TGTGCCAGCAGGCAGGGACAGGGAATAACCTACGAGCAGTACTTC
.	TRBV10-3	TRBD2	TRBJ2-7	CAISDAQVSGEQYF	TGTGCCATCAGTGATGCCCAGGTTAGCGGGGAGCAGTACTTC
few	TRBV7-9	.	TRBJ2-1	CASRNRDNEQFF	TGTGCCAGCCGCAACAGGGACAATGAGCAGTTCTTC
.	TRBV28	.	TRBJ1-6	CASRGWNSPLHF	TGTGCCAGCCGGGGATGGAATTCACCCCTCCACTTT
.	TRBV7-8	TRBD2	TRBJ2-1	CATATGTRTIEQFF	TGTGCAACGGCAACCGGGACTAGGACGATTGAGCAGTTCTTC
once	TRBV2	.	TRBJ1-3	CASSGGLSGNTIYF	TGTGCCAGCAGTGGCGGTCTCTCTGGAAACACCATATATTTT
once	TRBV19	.	TRBJ1-5	CASTPGAGNQPQHF	TGTGCCAGTACCCCCGGGGCAGGCAATCAGCCCCAGCATTTT
few	TRBV7-2	TRBD1	TRBJ1-6	CASSLQGANSPLHF	TGTGCCAGCAGCTTGCAGGGGGCGAATTCACCCCTCCACTTT
.	TRBV27	.	TRBJ2-1	CASSLGKSYNEQFF	TGTGCCAGCAGTTTGGGTAAATCCTACAATGAGCAGTTCTTC
once	TRBV14	.	TRBJ2-5	CASSQQGSTETQYF	TGTGCCAGCAGTCAGCAGGGTAGTACGGAGACCCAGTACTTC
.	TRBV5-8	TRBD1	TRBJ2-2	CASSPWTGGSPGELFF	TGTGCCAGCAGCCCCTGGACAGGGGGCAGTCCCGGGGAGCTGTTTTTT
once	TRBV4-3	.	TRBJ2-5	CASSQAVGETQYF	TGCGCCAGCAGCCAAGCCGTAGGGGAGACCCAGTACTTC
.	TRBV28	.	TRBJ2-7	CASIPAGAFYEQYF	TGTGCCAGCATCCCCGCGGGGGCGTTCTACGAGCAGTACTTC
once	TRBV19	.	TRBJ2-2	CASSIRSRLTGELFF	TGTGCCAGTAGTATAAGGTCCCGGTTGACCGGGGAGCTGTTTTTT
.	TRBV7-2	.	TRBJ1-2	CASSFTYGYTF	TGTGCCAGCAGCTTCACGTATGGCTACACCTTC
.	TRBV15	.	TRBJ1-6	CATSRRRDSPLHF	TGTGCCACCAGCAGGCGCAGGGACTCACCCCTCCACTTT
.	TRBV20-1	.	TRBJ1-2	CSASWQGNYGYTF	TGCAGTGCTAGTTGGCAGGGCAACTATGGCTACACCTTC
few	TRBV2	.	TRBJ2-7	CASGLAGVPYEQYF	TGTGCCAGCGGTTTGGCAGGGGTCCCCTACGAGCAGTACTTC
.	TRBV19	.	TRBJ1-2	CASSRVEGGYTF	TGTGCCAGCTCCAGGGTCGAGGGTGGCTACACCTTC